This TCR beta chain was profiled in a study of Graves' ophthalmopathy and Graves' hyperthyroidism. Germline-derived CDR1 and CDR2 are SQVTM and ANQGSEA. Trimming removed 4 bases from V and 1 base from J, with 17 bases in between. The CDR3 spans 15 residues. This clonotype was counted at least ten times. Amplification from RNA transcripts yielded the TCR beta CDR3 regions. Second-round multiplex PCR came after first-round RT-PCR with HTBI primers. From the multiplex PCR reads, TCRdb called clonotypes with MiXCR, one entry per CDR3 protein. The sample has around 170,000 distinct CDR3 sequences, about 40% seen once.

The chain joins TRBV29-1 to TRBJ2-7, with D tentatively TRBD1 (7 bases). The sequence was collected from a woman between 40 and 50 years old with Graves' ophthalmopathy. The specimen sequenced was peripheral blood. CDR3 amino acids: CSVGGLRGVSYEQYF. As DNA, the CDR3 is TGCAGCGTTGGAGGGCTCAGGGGGGTATCCTACGAGCAGTACTTC.